This T cell receptor (beta chain) was identified during a study of blood T cell repertoires in COVID-19. About the study: Donors in the United States, Italy and Spain gave samples during acute or convalescent COVID-19. T cells, B-cell-depleted T cells, or PBMCs supplied cDNA or gDNA.

The ends lost 5 bases at V and 2 bases at J; junction bases unmatched: 1. CDR1 is LNHDA, CDR2 SQIVND, per germline (reference sequence). The CDR3 is 14 amino acids. Original analysis: From reference gene primer amplification, estimates of nucleated cell counts were derived. Sequencing was performed with immunoSEQ multiplex PCR; in TCRdb, only in-frame clones are kept and a portion is missing. The V and J calls and clone size are taken from that table; D and trimming were inferred from the DNA. The sample lists roughly 200,000 clones; 70% to 90% were seen once. The receptor's source is a man aged 60 to 75 with active or convalescent COVID-19. The chain links TRBV19 to TRBJ2-2, with TRBD1 matching over 8 bases. The sample taken for sequencing was peripheral blood. Here the CDR3 DNA reads TGTGCCAGTAGTCAGGGGGCTAACACCGGGGAGCTGTTTTTT. Protein: CASSQGANTGELFF.